This T cell receptor beta chain stems from a study of blood T cell repertoires in COVID-19. Study context: From T cells, B-cell-depleted T cells, or PBMCs came the material, which was cDNA or gDNA.

CDR1 is KGHSH, CDR2 LQKENI, per germline. The CDR3 runs to 14 residues. Trimming cost V 2 bases and J 4 bases, with 12 bases left between them. Libraries were prepared by immunoSEQ multiplex PCR; TCRdb keeps only in-frame clonotypes and omits some of them. The sample shows hundreds of thousands of clones, 84% of them seen only once. The clonotype was recovered from a woman of 80 years or more with active or convalescent COVID-19. The sample consisted of peripheral blood. The rearrangement joins TRBV18 to TRBJ2-7; the D gene is possibly TRBD2 (7 bases). The CDR3 sequence: CASSPGGGAYEQYF. The CDR3 DNA follows: TGTGCCAGCTCACCAGGGGGGGGCGCGTACGAGCAGTACTTC.